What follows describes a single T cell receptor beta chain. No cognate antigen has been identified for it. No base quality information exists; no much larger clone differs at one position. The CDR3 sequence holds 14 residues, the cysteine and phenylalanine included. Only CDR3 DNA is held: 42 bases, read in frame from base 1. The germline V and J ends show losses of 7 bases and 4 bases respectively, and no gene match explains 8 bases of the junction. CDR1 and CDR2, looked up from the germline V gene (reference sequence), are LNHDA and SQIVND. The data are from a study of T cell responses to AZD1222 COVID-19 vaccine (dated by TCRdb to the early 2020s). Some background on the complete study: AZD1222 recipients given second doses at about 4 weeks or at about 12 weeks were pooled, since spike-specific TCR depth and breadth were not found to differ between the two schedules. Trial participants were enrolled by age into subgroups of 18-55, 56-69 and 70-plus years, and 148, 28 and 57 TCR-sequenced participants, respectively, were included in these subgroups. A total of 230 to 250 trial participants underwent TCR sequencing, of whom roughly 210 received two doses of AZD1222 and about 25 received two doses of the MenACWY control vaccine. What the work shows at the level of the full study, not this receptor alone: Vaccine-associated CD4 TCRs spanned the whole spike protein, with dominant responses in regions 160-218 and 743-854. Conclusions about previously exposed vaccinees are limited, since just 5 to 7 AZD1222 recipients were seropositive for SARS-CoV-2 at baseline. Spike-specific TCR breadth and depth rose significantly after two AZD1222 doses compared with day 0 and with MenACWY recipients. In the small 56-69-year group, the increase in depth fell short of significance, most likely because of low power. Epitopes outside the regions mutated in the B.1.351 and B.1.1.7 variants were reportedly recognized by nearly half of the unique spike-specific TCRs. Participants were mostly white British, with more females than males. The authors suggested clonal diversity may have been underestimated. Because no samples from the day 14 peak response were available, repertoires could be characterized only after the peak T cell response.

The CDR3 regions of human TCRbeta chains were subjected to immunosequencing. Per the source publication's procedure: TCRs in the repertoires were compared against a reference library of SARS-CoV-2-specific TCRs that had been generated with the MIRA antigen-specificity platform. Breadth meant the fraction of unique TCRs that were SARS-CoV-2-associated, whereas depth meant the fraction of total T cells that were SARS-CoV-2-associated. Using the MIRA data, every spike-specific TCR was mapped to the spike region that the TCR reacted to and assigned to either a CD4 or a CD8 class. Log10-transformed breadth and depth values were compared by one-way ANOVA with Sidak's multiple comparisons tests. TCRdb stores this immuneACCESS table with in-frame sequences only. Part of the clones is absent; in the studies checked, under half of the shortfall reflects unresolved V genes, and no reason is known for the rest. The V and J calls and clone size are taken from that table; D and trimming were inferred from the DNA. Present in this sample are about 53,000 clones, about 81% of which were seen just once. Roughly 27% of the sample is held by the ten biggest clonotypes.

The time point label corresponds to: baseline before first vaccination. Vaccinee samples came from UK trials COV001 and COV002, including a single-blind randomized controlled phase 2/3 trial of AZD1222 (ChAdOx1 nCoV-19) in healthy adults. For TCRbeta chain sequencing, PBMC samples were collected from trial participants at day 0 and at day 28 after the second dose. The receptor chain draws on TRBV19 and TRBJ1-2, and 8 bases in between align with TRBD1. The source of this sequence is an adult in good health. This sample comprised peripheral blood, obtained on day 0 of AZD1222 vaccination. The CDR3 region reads CASTPQGEGYGYTF. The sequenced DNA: TGTGCCAGTACCCCACAGGGGGAAGGCTATGGCTACACCTTC.